The 18 T cell receptor beta chains below come from one sample, sequenced in a study of blood T cell repertoires in COVID-19. Data came from immunoSEQ multiplex PCR; TCRdb stores just in-frame clones and leaves some out. The sample contains some 390,000 clones, 80% to 90% of which appear only once. The sample was PBMCs or T cells enriched from blood (not recorded which). Receptors originate from a man between 25 and 39 years old who had recovered from COVID-19.

The chain uses TRBV19 and TRBJ2-2; TRBD2 matches 16 bases. Trimming took 6 bases from V and 1 from J; bases not matched to a gene: 5. CDR3 length equals 18 residues. The germline gives CDR1 LNHDA, CDR2 SQIVND (reference sequence). In DNA form, the CDR3 reads TGTGCCAGTAGGAGGGGACTAGCGGGAGGGCTGAACACCGGGGAGCTGTTTTTT. Residues: CASRRGLAGGLNTGELFF.

This clone showed up just once. The CDR3 bases are TGTGCCAGCAGCCCGGGACAGGGCGTGTGGTCGGACGAAAAACTGTTTTTT. Translated, it gives CASSPGQGVWSDEKLFF. The chain employs TRBV3-1 (or the pseudogene TRBV3-2) and TRBJ1-4; TRBD1 matches 9 bases. The germline V gene encodes CDR1 LGHDT and CDR2 YNNKEL (reference sequence). The J segment lost 8 bases and the V segment lost 4 bases, leaving 14 bases of the junction unmatched. This CDR3 is built from 17 residues.

The V call is TRBV10-3, the J call TRBJ2-2, with a possible D match to TRBD2 (6 bases). V was trimmed by 9 bases and J by 1 base, leaving 21 bases between them. The germline gives CDR1 ENHRY, CDR2 SYGVKD. The CDR3 extends over 17 amino acids. The CDR3 region is CAIMGDFGLKNTGELFF. The CDR3 nucleotides are TGTGCCATTATGGGGGACTTTGGACTGAAGAACACCGGGGAGCTGTTTTTT.

V and J are TRBV18 and TRBJ2-2; a possible D gene is TRBD2 (5 bases). Trimming took off 3 bases at V and 2 bases at J, with 13 bases between the two ends. The CDR3 is 16 amino acids. CDR1 and CDR2 (germline): KGHSH, LQKENI. The CDR3 nucleotides read TGTGCCAGCTCACCCCTGCGGGTCACCAACACCGGGGAGCTGTTTTTT. Encoded protein: CASSPLRVTNTGELFF. The variable domain in full, completed from reference TRBV18 and TRBJ2-2, reads NAGVMQNPRHLVRRRGQEARLRCSPMKGHSHVYWYRQLPEEGLKFMVYLQKENIIDESGMPKERFSAEFPKEGPSILRIQQVVRGDSAAYFCASSPLRVTNTGELFFGEGSRLTVL.

This chain connects TRBV11-2 to TRBJ1-2; D remains ambiguous. V lost 8 bases and J 8 bases, leaving 18 bases between the germline ends. CDR3 length equals 13 residues. The germline CDR1 and CDR2 sequences are SGHAT and FQNNGV. The CDR3 nucleotides read TGTGCCAGCCGGTTAGGCCCCTTCGGGGGCTACACCTTC. It translates to CASRLGPFGGYTF.

The CDR3 loop is CASSSWDRSSGNTIYF. Written as DNA, the CDR3 is TGTGCCAGCAGTTCCTGGGACAGGAGCTCTGGAAACACCATATATTTT. V and J are TRBV7-9 and TRBJ1-3; 8 nucleotides match TRBD1. Germline trimming cut 6 bases from V and 0 bases from J; bases unmatched to any gene: 7. CDR1 and CDR2 from the germline V gene are SEHNR and FQNEAQ (reference sequence). This CDR3 contains 16 residues.

V and J are TRBV13 and TRBJ2-5; 9 bases line up with TRBD2. V trimming: 5 bases; J trimming: 5 bases; junction bases outside the gene matches: 9. Germline CDR1 PRHDT, CDR2 FYEKMQ (reference sequence). This CDR3 has 15 amino acids. In DNA, the CDR3 is TGTGCCAGCAGCCCAAGGGGTAGCGGGAGTGAGACCCAGTACTTC. It is translated as CASSPRGSGSETQYF.

The J gene is TRBJ2-1, the V gene TRBV27; possible D gene TRBD1, 6 bases. The CDR3 consists of 16 residues. Germline values: CDR1 MNHEY, CDR2 SMNVEV (reference sequence). The V end was cut by 7 bases, the J end by 0 bases, with 16 bases between. The CDR3 reads CASTLVGDNSYNEQFF. In DNA, the CDR3 is TGTGCCAGCACCTTGGTGGGGGACAACTCCTACAATGAGCAGTTCTTC.

The chain carries TRBV27 and TRBJ2-1; TRBD1 matches at 11 bases. The V gene end was trimmed by 0 bases and the J gene end by 8 bases; junction bases not matched to a gene: 6. Germline lookup yields CDR1 MNHEY and CDR2 SMNVEV (reference sequence). The CDR3 sequence is 16 residues long. CDR3 sequence: CASSLSVGQGDDEQFF. In DNA form, the CDR3 reads TGTGCCAGCAGTTTATCAGTGGGACAGGGGGACGATGAGCAGTTCTTC.

The count of this clone is one. The chain carries TRBV19 and TRBJ1-6; D perhaps matches TRBD1 (5 bases). Deletions cut 3 bases from V and 4 bases from J, with 10 bases between. The V gene's germline CDR1 is LNHDA and CDR2 SQIVND (reference sequence). The CDR3 consists of 15 residues. The CDR3 DNA follows: TGTGCCAGTAGTATTGGGGCGACTTATAATTCACCCCTCCACTTT. Its translation is CASSIGATYNSPLHF.

The genes are TRBV30 and TRBJ1-3; D might be TRBD1 (6 bases). The length of the CDR3 is 18 residues. Trimming shortened V by 0 bases and J by 4 bases, and 22 bases separated the two germline ends. Germline lookup yields CDR1 GTSNPN and CDR2 SVGIG (reference sequence). The CDR3 spells CAWSVVGTNIPGGNTIYF. The CDR3 region has the DNA TGTGCCTGGAGTGTAGTAGGGACAAATATACCCGGAGGAAACACCATATATTTT.

This chain connects TRBV7-2 to TRBJ2-3; possibly TRBD2 for D (6 bases). The CDR3 covers 15 residues. Germline-derived CDR1 and CDR2 are SGHTA and FQGNSA. V dropped 0 bases and J dropped 2 bases, with 9 bases sitting between them. The CDR3 region is CASSLAIAATDTQYF. Written as DNA, the CDR3 is TGTGCCAGCAGCTTAGCTATAGCGGCCACAGATACGCAGTATTTT. Full variable domain (missing parts from reference TRBV7-2 and TRBJ2-3): GAGVSQSPSNKVTEKGKDVELRCDPISGHTALYWYRQSLGQGLEFLIYFQGNSAPDKSGLPSDRFSAERTGGSVSTLTIQRTQQEDSAVYLCASSLAIAATDTQYFGPGTRLTVL.

This clone occurred a few times. This chain uses TRBV6-5 with TRBJ1-5; D unresolved. The CDR3 is 15 residues long. Trimming shortened V by 0 bases and J by 0 bases, and 6 bases separated the two germline ends. Looked up from germline, CDR1 is MNHEY and CDR2 is SVGAGI. CDR3 sequence (DNA): TGTGCCAGCAGTTACTCGAGAGGTAGCAATCAGCCCCAGCATTTT. The encoded protein is CASSYSRGSNQPQHF.

The CDR3: CASSSSLISGRYEQYF. The CDR3 nucleotides are TGTGCCAGCAGCTCCTCGCTAATTAGCGGGAGATACGAGCAGTACTTC. This chain connects TRBV11-2 to TRBJ2-7; 9 bases are shared with TRBD2. There are 16 residues in the CDR3. With 4 bases clipped from V and 4 bases from J, the junction kept 11 bases outside the gene matches. CDR1 and CDR2 from the germline V gene are SGHAT and FQNNGV. Full variable domain (rest looked up from reference TRBV11-2 and TRBJ2-7): EAGVAQSPRYKIIEKRQSVAFWCNPISGHATLYWYQQILGQGPKLLIQFQNNGVVDDSQLPKDRFSAERLKGVDSTLKIQPAKLEDSAVYLCASSSSLISGRYEQYFGPGTRLTVT.

Only a few counts were recorded for this clone. The chain recombines TRBV5-8 with TRBJ1-1, with D unresolved. CDR3 length: 13 amino acids. Deletions cut 2 bases from V and 1 base from J, with 6 bases between. Germline CDR1 and CDR2: SGHTS and YDEGEE. CDR3 sequence reads: CASSFPQNTEAFF. CDR3 sequence (DNA): TGTGCCAGCAGCTTCCCACAGAACACTGAAGCTTTCTTT.

The rearrangement uses TRBV30 and TRBJ2-1, with 10 bases fitting TRBD2. V was clipped by 0 bases and J by 3 bases; unmatched bases: 5. CDR1 and CDR2 (germline): GTSNPN, SVGIG (reference sequence). This CDR3 has 16 amino acids. The CDR3 nucleotides read TGTGCCTGGAGTGTCGGAACTAGCGGGGTCTACAATGAGCAGTTCTTC. This encodes CAWSVGTSGVYNEQFF.

This clone was recorded only once. This chain uses TRBV7-8 with TRBJ2-7; no definite D call. Per the germline V gene, CDR1 is SGHVS and CDR2 is FQNEAQ. This CDR3 is 14 amino acids long. V dropped 1 base and J dropped 4 bases, with 11 bases sitting between them. DNA for the CDR3: TGTGCCAGCAGCTTAGGCGGAAACGATTACGAGCAGTACTTC. Encoded protein: CASSLGGNDYEQYF.

The chain is built from TRBV5-1 and TRBJ2-7; a weak D match, TRBD2 (6 bases). Between the trimmed V and J ends, which lost 3 bases and 3 bases, there was a span of 19 bases. The CDR3 runs to 16 residues. Germline CDR1 reads SGHRS; CDR2 reads YFSETQ. CDR3 protein: CASSSTFPGVFYEQYF. DNA of the CDR3: TGCGCCAGCAGCTCCACCTTTCCGGGAGTCTTCTACGAGCAGTACTTC.